The rows below give T cell receptor beta chains drawn from one sample of a study of PD-1 blockade in classical Hodgkin lymphoma. Method: immunoSEQ multiplex PCR; TCRdb's copy keeps in-frame clones and lacks some. The table has tens of thousands of clones, about 77% seen once. This specimen was peripheral blood mononuclear cells (PBMCs), taken before the fourth cycle of nivolumab. The receptor source for this set is a human donor with classical Hodgkin lymphoma. Both conserved end residues are part of each CDR3. A D gene is named only where the DNA matches it firmly. Size tells how often a clone was seen (once, few, many) or the class of an expanded clone, and some rows leave it out.

>TRBV9|.|TRBJ2-7|.
TGTGCCAGCAGCGTTACCGGGGATATGGGGGAGCAGTACTTC
CASSVTGDMGEQYF
>TRBV18|.|TRBJ1-3|.
TGTGCCAGCTCACCAGAAGGGGCTGGAAACACCATATATTTT
CASSPEGAGNTIYF
>TRBV6-6|.|TRBJ1-5|TRBD1
TGTGCCAGCAGGATGGACAGGGGTGATAGCAATCAGCCCCAGCATTTT
CASRMDRGDSNQPQHF
>TRBV11-3|.|TRBJ2-2|.
TGTGCCAGCAGCTTAGGGGCTACTGGGGAGCTGTTTTTT
CASSLGATGELFF
>TRBV23-1|.|TRBJ1-5|.
TGCGCCAGCAGTCAAAGAGGGACCGGTCTTAGCAATCAGCCCCAGCATTTT
CASSQRGTGLSNQPQHF
>TRBV14|.|TRBJ2-5|.
TGTGCCAGCAGCCAAGTTGGGACTGCGGTAGAGACCCAGTACTTC
CASSQVGTAVETQYF
>TRBV6-6|.|TRBJ1-1|.
TGTGCCAGCAGCCGCTCGACGGCACCTAGGGCAAGTCTTGCTTTCTTT
CASSRSTAPRASLAFF
>TRBV19|once|TRBJ1-4|.
TGTGCCAGTAGTCCGTGGACAGCAACTAATGAAAAACTGTTTTTT
CASSPWTATNEKLFF
>TRBV30|.|TRBJ1-1|.
TGTGCCTGGAGGCCCCCGGAGAACACTGAAGCTTTCTTT
CAWRPPENTEAFF
>TRBV5-1|.|TRBJ1-1|.
TGCGCCAGCAGCTTTCAGACAGGGAACACTGAAGCTTTCTTT
CASSFQTGNTEAFF
>TRBV28|.|TRBJ2-2|.
TGTGCCAGCAGTCCCCCAGGACAGAACACCGGGGAGCTGTTTTTT
CASSPPGQNTGELFF
>TRBV5-1|once|TRBJ2-6|.
TGCGCCAGCAGCGAAAGTTTCCCAGGTGGGGCCAACGTCCTGACTTTC
CASSESFPGGANVLTF
>TRBV10-3|.|TRBJ1-3|.
TGTGCCATCAGTGAGTTCGGCAGCGGTACCTCTGGAAACACCATATATTTT
CAISEFGSGTSGNTIYF
>TRBV28|few|TRBJ1-1|TRBD1
TGTGCCAGTAACACGCAGGGGGCGGGGAACACTGAAGCTTTCTTT
CASNTQGAGNTEAFF
>TRBV4-3|.|TRBJ2-5|TRBD1
TGCGCCAGCAGCCAAGATTCGACAGGGGGCGTACAAGAGACCCAGTACTTC
CASSQDSTGGVQETQYF
>TRBV18|.|TRBJ2-1|.
TGTGCCAGCTCAGCCTCACGTGACAATGAGCAGTTCTTC
CASSASRDNEQFF
>TRBV10-3|.|TRBJ2-1|TRBD2
TGTGCCATCGGAAGTAGCGGGGGCTACAATGAGCAGTTCTTC
CAIGSSGGYNEQFF
>TRBV27|.|TRBJ2-5|.
TGTGCCAGCAGCTTTATCCTAGGGGGATCCGAGACCCAGTACTTC
CASSFILGGSETQYF
>TRBV5-6|.|TRBJ2-1|TRBD1
TGTGCCAGCAGCTTCGGGACAGAAGTCCGCGAGCAGTTCTTC
CASSFGTEVREQFF
>TRBV13|.|TRBJ1-2|.
TGTGCCAGCAGCGGGGGGGCCGTAGCTAACTATGGCTACACCTTC
CASSGGAVANYGYTF
>TRBV9|.|TRBJ2-7|TRBD1
TGTGCCAGCAGCGTAGGTGGGACAGGGGGAGCCGAGCAGTACTTC
CASSVGGTGGAEQYF
>TRBV10-3|.|TRBJ2-7|TRBD2
TGTGCCATCAGTGGGGTCCGGGGAGGGGCAACACCCTACGAGCAGTACTTC
CAISGVRGGATPYEQYF
>TRBV2|.|TRBJ2-1|.
TGTGCCAGCAGTGAAAGGCAGTTTGACAATGAGCAGTTCTTC
CASSERQFDNEQFF
>TRBV2|.|TRBJ1-2|.
TGTGCCAGCAGTGAGAGGGACATGTCGAGTGGCTACACCTTC
CASSERDMSSGYTF
>TRBV6-1|.|TRBJ2-7|TRBD1
TGTGCCAGCACCGGGACAGGCTACGAGCAGTACTTC
CASTGTGYEQYF